These 27 T cell receptor beta chains were all obtained from the same sample, sequenced in a study of T-cell memory formation after mild COVID-19. In TCRdb, the 5' RACE reads were re-called with MiXCR into one record per CDR3 protein. This table holds hundreds of thousands of distinct CDR3 sequences, about 15% found once. Material for sequencing was PBMCs or a T cell subset sorted from them (not recorded which). The source is a man aged 18 to 35 who had mild COVID-19 (a few samples of this study predate the infection). Cell type and time point are not known.

The chain is built from TRBV24-1 and TRBJ2-5; no clear D gene. Germline CDR1 and CDR2: KGHDR and SFDVKD. The germline V and J ends were trimmed by 8 bases and 0 bases, with 9 bases remaining between them. This CDR3 region has 13 residues. The CDR3 spells CATTTTDQETQYF. The DNA of the CDR3 is TGTGCCACCACCACGACGGACCAAGAGACCCAGTACTTC.

The V and J genes are TRBV7-2 and TRBJ2-5, with 14 bases fitting TRBD2. Germline V gene lookup returns CDR1 SGHTA and CDR2 FQGNSA. J gave up 5 bases and V 4 bases, and 9 bases lay outside the gene matches. The CDR3 consists of 17 residues. The CDR3 coding sequence is TGTGCCAGCAGCTCGCCGGGACTAGCGGGGGCGGGGGAGACCCAGTACTTC. It specifies CASSSPGLAGAGETQYF.

This clonotype was observed many times. CDR3 in DNA: TGCGCCAGCAGCTCCGACCCTGATCAGCCCCAGCATTTT. This sequence encodes CASSSDPDQPQHF. V is TRBV5-1 and J is TRBJ1-5; D gene unclear. The length of the CDR3 is 13 residues. V was cut by 3 bases and J by 5 bases, with 9 bases left in between. Germline CDR1 is SGHRS and CDR2 is YFSETQ. Using reference TRBV5-1 and TRBJ1-5 for the parts outside the CDR3, the full variable domain is KAGVTQTPRYLIKTRGQQVTLSCSPISGHRSVSWYQQTPGQGLQFLFEYFSETQRNKGNFPGRFSGRQFSNSRSEMNVSTLELGDSALYLCASSSDPDQPQHFGDGTRLSIL.

This clonotype was counted between two and nine times. The chain couples TRBV18 to TRBJ1-3, with a tentative D call TRBD1 (5 bases). The V and J ends lost 3 bases and 0 bases respectively, with 9 bases between them. This CDR3 spans 15 amino acids. In germline, CDR1 is KGHSH, CDR2 LQKENI. Written as DNA, the CDR3 is TGTGCCAGCTCACCCCGGGACGGCTCTGGAAACACCATATATTTT. Translated: CASSPRDGSGNTIYF.

This clonotype appeared a few times. The rearrangement joins TRBV4-3 to TRBJ2-5, with TRBD1 identical over 7 bases. The CDR3 totals 15 residues. The V segment lost 5 bases and the J segment 3 bases; nucleotides outside the gene matches: 9. Germline CDR1 reads LGHNA; CDR2 reads YSLEER. The CDR3 reads CASSSRTGPKETQYF. The CDR3 DNA is TGCGCCAGCAGCTCCCGGACAGGCCCAAAAGAGACCCAGTACTTC.

V usage is TRBV3-1 and J usage is TRBJ1-1; D gene unclear. The V gene's germline CDR1 is LGHDT and CDR2 YNNKEL (reference sequence). The CDR3 is 15 residues long. Trimming took off 0 bases at V and 1 base at J, with 9 bases between the two ends. Written as DNA, the CDR3 is TGTGCCAGCAGCCAAGATTATAGGGCGAACACTGAAGCTTTCTTT. Its protein is CASSQDYRANTEAFF. The variable domain in full, completed from reference TRBV3-1 and TRBJ1-1, reads DTAVSQTPKYLVTQMGNDKSIKCEQNLGHDTMYWYKQDSKKFLKIMFSYNNKELIINETVPNRFSPKSPDKAHLNLHINSLELGDSAVYFCASSQDYRANTEAFFGQGTRLTVV.

This clonotype has only a few counts. The chain has TRBV20-1 and TRBJ2-3; D not resolved. Looked up from germline, CDR1 is DFQATT and CDR2 is SNEGSKA (reference sequence). V dropped 5 bases and J dropped 1 base, with 16 bases sitting between them. There are 15 residues in the CDR3. CDR3 DNA: TGCAGTGCTCGGAACGGTGGGGATGGCACAGATACGCAGTATTTT. It encodes CSARNGGDGTDTQYF.

In this sample, this clonotype turned up a few times. V and J are TRBV24-1 and TRBJ1-2, with D hard to call. The CDR3 is 13 residues long. The V end was cut by 0 bases, the J end by 8 bases, with 9 bases between. Germline V gene lookup returns CDR1 KGHDR and CDR2 SFDVKD. The CDR3: CATSDLSHEGYTF. The CDR3, as DNA: TGTGCCACCAGTGATTTGAGCCATGAAGGCTACACCTTC.

This clonotype has more than one count but fewer than ten. The CDR3 region is CASSIRQGRTSYEQYV. As DNA, the CDR3 is TGTGCCAGCAGTATCAGACAGGGGCGCACCTCCTACGAGCAGTACGTC. The genes are TRBV28 and TRBJ2-7; 8 nucleotides line up with TRBD1. The V gene's germline CDR1 is MDHEN and CDR2 SYDVKM. This CDR3 has 16 amino acids. V lost 5 bases, J lost 0 bases, and 9 bases stayed unmatched.

V is TRBV4-1 and J is TRBJ2-5; 8 bases map to TRBD2. The CDR3 has 16 amino acids. V trimming: 0 bases; J trimming: 2 bases; junction bases outside the gene matches: 5. From germline, CDR1 is MGHRA and CDR2 YSYEKL. The CDR3 nucleotides are TGCGCCAGCAGCCAAGAGGCGGGGGGTCTTCAAGAGACCCAGTACTTC. Its protein product is CASSQEAGGLQETQYF.

The rearrangement links TRBV19 to TRBJ2-5, with 8 bases identical to TRBD1. Germline CDR1 LNHDA, CDR2 SQIVND (reference sequence). Germline trimming cut 5 bases from V and 9 bases from J; bases unmatched to any gene: 11. This CDR3 is built from 14 residues. The CDR3 reads CASSFSDREGSQYF. The CDR3 DNA sequence: TGTGCCAGTAGTTTCTCGGACAGGGAAGGGTCCCAGTACTTC.

The chain couples TRBV30 to TRBJ2-7, with 8 bases lining up with TRBD2. CDR1 and CDR2 from the germline V gene are GTSNPN and SVGIG (reference sequence). The ends lost 5 bases at V and 4 bases at J; junction bases unmatched: 4. The CDR3 covers 12 residues. CDR3 sequence: CAWSSGGYEQYF. As DNA, the CDR3 is TGTGCCTGGTCCAGCGGGGGATACGAGCAGTACTTC.

This clonotype was picked up many times. V is TRBV9 and J is TRBJ2-2; D is uncertain. With 0 bases removed from V and 7 bases from J, the gap between germline ends came to 4 bases. The germline CDR1 and CDR2 sequences are SGDLS and YYNGEE. The CDR3 is 12 amino acids. The CDR3 is CASSVAVGELFF. The CDR3 nucleotides are TGTGCCAGCAGCGTAGCAGTCGGGGAGCTGTTTTTT.

This clonotype occurred many times. The chain couples TRBV7-8 to TRBJ2-2; D is ambiguous. The CDR3 loop spans 13 amino acids. The ends were cut back, 9 bases at V and 0 bases at J, with 8 bases in the middle. Germline V gives CDR1 SGHVS, CDR2 FQNEAQ. CDR3: CASQDANTGELFF. The CDR3 region has the DNA TGTGCCAGTCAGGACGCGAACACCGGGGAGCTGTTTTTT.

This clonotype showed up just a few times. V usage is TRBV5-6 and J usage is TRBJ2-3, with D possibly being TRBD2 (6 bases). CDR1 SGHDT and CDR2 YYEEEE come from the germline V gene. CDR3 length equals 16 residues. Trimming shortened V by 3 bases and J by 3 bases, and 17 bases separated the two germline ends. CDR3: CASSSLTSGGTDTQYF. CDR3 coding DNA: TGTGCCAGCAGCTCATTAACCAGCGGAGGGACAGATACGCAGTATTTT. The whole variable domain, filled in from reference TRBV5-6 and TRBJ2-3, reads DAGVTQSPTHLIKTRGQQVTLRCSPKSGHDTVSWYQQALGQGPQFIFQYYEEEERQRGNFPDRFSGHQFPNYSSELNVNALLLGDSALYLCASSSLTSGGTDTQYFGPGTRLTVL.

This rearrangement joins TRBV2 to TRBJ1-1; possible D gene TRBD1, 6 bases. The V gene's germline CDR1 is SNHLY and CDR2 FYNNEI. The CDR3 loop spans 13 amino acids. V lost 5 bases and J 3 bases, leaving 10 bases between the germline ends. The CDR3 DNA is TGTGCCAGCAGTCTGGACAGTTACACTGAAGCTTTCTTT. Its translation is CASSLDSYTEAFF.

This clonotype turned up a few times. The chain joins TRBV20-1 to TRBJ2-1, with a tentative D call TRBD1 (5 bases). The length of the CDR3 is 15 residues. Looked up from germline, CDR1 is DFQATT and CDR2 is SNEGSKA (reference sequence). Trimming stripped 3 bases from V and 1 base from J, with 13 bases between. CDR3 sequence reads: CSARGRSFSYNEQFF. DNA for the CDR3: TGCAGTGCTAGGGGGCGGTCATTTTCCTACAATGAGCAGTTCTTC.

A few counts support this clonotype. J is TRBJ2-5 and V is TRBV2, with 7 positions matching TRBD2. The CDR3 is 15 residues long. V lost 6 bases, J lost 5 bases, and 12 bases stayed unmatched. Germline-derived CDR1 and CDR2 are SNHLY and FYNNEI. The CDR3 spells CASRSKAGVEETQYF. The CDR3 DNA reads as TGTGCCAGCAGGAGTAAGGCGGGGGTGGAGGAGACCCAGTACTTC.

The rearrangement links TRBV20-1 to TRBJ2-7; D remains ambiguous. Deletions cut 2 bases from V and 6 bases from J, with 17 bases between. CDR1 and CDR2 from the germline V gene are DFQATT and SNEGSKA (reference sequence). The CDR3 extends over 14 amino acids. The CDR3 nucleotides are TGCAGTGCTAGATTGACATCGGGCCACTCCGAGCAGTACTTC. Its protein product is CSARLTSGHSEQYF.

This clonotype was seen only a few times. The chain has TRBV27 and TRBJ1-5; tentatively, D is TRBD1 (6 bases). V lost 6 bases, J lost 4 bases, and 13 bases lay in between. This CDR3 is built from 14 residues. Germline V gene sequence: CDR1 MNHEY, CDR2 SMNVEV (reference sequence). The CDR3 DNA follows: TGTGCCAGCAGCACAGGGCTTCGAAATCAGCCCCAGCATTTT. Its translation is CASSTGLRNQPQHF.

This chain links TRBV7-3 with TRBJ1-3; D may be TRBD1 (6 bases). The CDR3 has 15 residues. The germline CDR1 and CDR2 sequences are SGHTA and FQGTGA. V lost 5 bases to trimming and J lost 4 bases, with 15 bases between them. The CDR3 reads CASSLGGGPGNTIYF. The CDR3 DNA reads TGTGCCAGCAGCCTCGGGGGGGGCCCCGGAAACACCATATATTTT.

The V call is TRBV18, the J call TRBJ1-5, with D possibly TRBD1 on 6 matching bases. CDR3 length equals 14 residues. Germline CDR1 reads KGHSH; CDR2 reads LQKENI. V lost 2 bases, J lost 7 bases, and 12 bases lay in between. The CDR3 DNA reads as TGTGCCAGCTCACCAAGATCGGGGGGCCAGCCCCAGCATTTT. Its protein product is CASSPRSGGQPQHF.

This clonotype came up a few times. CDR3 nucleotides: TGCGCCAGCAGCTGGGACGGACATCAGGGCGGCTACACCTTC. It yields the protein CASSWDGHQGGYTF. The chain couples TRBV5-1 to TRBJ1-2; D possibly corresponds to TRBD1 (5 bases). Deletions cut 3 bases from V and 8 bases from J, with 17 bases between. Germline V gene sequence: CDR1 SGHRS, CDR2 YFSETQ. The CDR3 spans 14 residues.

The chain has TRBV7-2 and TRBJ2-3; no definite D call. Per germline, CDR1 SGHTA and CDR2 FQGNSA. The length of the CDR3 is 14 residues. V was pared by 3 bases and J by 0 bases, with 7 bases between. The CDR3 DNA reads TGTGCCAGCAGCTTTCAGACTAGCACAGATACGCAGTATTTT. Translation gives CASSFQTSTDTQYF.

This clonotype was detected ten times or more. The chain recombines TRBV7-7 with TRBJ2-1; D unresolved. This CDR3 is 13 amino acids long. The germline V and J ends were trimmed by 5 bases and 3 bases, with 8 bases remaining between them. Germline CDR1 SSHAT, CDR2 FNYEAQ (reference sequence). This CDR3 is CASSPDGYNEQFF. The CDR3 coding sequence is TGTGCCAGCAGCCCGGACGGCTACAATGAGCAGTTCTTC.

This chain uses TRBV6-6 with TRBJ1-5; D is unclear. Germline CDR1 and CDR2: MNHNY and SVGAGI (reference sequence). The CDR3 has 12 amino acids. Trimming cost V 2 bases and J 7 bases, with 6 bases left between them. CDR3 sequence: CASSYETQPQHF. In nucleotides, the CDR3 is TGTGCCAGCAGTTACGAGACCCAGCCCCAGCATTTT.

This clonotype was counted between two and nine times. The chain links TRBV6-2 or TRBV6-3 to TRBJ2-1; possible D gene TRBD1, 5 bases. V lost 4 bases, J lost 7 bases, and 11 bases lay in between. The germline CDR1 and CDR2 sequences are MNHEY and SVGEGT. CDR3 length: 13 residues. The CDR3 loop reads CASSFSAGNEQFF. For the CDR3, the DNA is TGTGCCAGCAGTTTCTCCGCAGGGAATGAGCAGTTCTTC.